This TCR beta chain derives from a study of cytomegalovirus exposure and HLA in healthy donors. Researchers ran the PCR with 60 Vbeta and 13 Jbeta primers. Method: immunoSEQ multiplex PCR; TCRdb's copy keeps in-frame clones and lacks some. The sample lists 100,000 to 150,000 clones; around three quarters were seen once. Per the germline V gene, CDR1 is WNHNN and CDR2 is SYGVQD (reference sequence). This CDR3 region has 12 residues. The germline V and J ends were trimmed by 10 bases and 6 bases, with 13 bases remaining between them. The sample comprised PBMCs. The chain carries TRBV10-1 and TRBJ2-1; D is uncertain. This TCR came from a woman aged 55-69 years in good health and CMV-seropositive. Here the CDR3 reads CATAVKSNEQFF. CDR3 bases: TGCGCCACCGCCGTCAAGAGCAATGAGCAGTTCTTC.